This note documents a single T cell receptor (beta chain) sequence. The data originate from a study of control samples from healthy donors and cancer patients. Produced via immunoSEQ multiplex PCR; TCRdb's table is partial and in-frame only. The sample includes approximately 82,000 clones, 87% of them seen just once. Sample: blood. The TCR originated in a man aged 45-60 years in good health.

CDR3 nucleotides: TGTGCCACCGAAGACGGGTGGGGGCGAGAAGCTTTCTTT. It yields the protein CATEDGWGREAFF. The chain recombines TRBV6-5 with TRBJ1-1; tentative D call: TRBD1 (6 bases). In germline, CDR1 is MNHEY, CDR2 SVGAGI. Trimming took 10 bases from V and 8 from J, leaving 20 bases between them. This CDR3 has 13 amino acids.